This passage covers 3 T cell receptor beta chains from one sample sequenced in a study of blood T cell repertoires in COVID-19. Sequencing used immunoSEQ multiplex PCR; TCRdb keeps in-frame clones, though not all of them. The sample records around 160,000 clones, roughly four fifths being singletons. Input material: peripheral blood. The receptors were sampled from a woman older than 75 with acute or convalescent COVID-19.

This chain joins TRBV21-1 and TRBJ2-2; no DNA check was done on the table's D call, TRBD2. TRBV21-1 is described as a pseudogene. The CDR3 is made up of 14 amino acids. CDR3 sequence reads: CASSGGAPTGELFF. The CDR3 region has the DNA TGTGCCAGCTCGGGGGGCGCCCCCACCGGGGAGCTGTTTTTT.

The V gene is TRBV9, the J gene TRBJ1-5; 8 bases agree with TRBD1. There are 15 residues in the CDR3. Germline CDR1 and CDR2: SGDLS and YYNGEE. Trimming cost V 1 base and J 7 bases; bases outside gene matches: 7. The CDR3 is CASSVQTGVRQPQHF. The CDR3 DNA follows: TGTGCCAGCAGCGTACAGACAGGGGTTAGACAGCCCCAGCATTTT.

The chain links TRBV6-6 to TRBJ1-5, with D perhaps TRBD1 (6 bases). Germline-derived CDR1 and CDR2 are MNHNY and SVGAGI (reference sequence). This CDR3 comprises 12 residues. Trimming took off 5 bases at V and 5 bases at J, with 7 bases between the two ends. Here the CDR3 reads CASSRQDQPQHF. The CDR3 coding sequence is TGTGCCAGCAGTCGACAGGATCAGCCCCAGCATTTT.